This TCR beta chain was recorded in a study of human T cells and chemical hapten exposure. Trimming removed 2 bases from V and 3 bases from J, with 11 bases in between. CDR3 length: 15 amino acids. Time point described: pre-sensitization, week 0. Indicated treatment: therapeutic diphenylcyclopropenone sensitization with weekly scalp DPC. This clonotype appeared many times. Using its own MiXCR run on the RACE reads, TCRdb lists one record per CDR3 protein. The repertoire holds around 300,000 distinct CDR3 sequences, 5.5% seen once, with less than 9% in the top ten. The rearrangement joins TRBV12-3 or TRBV12-4 to TRBJ1-5; TRBD1 might be the D (5 bases). This receptor was identified in a woman between 18 and 29 years old with alopecia areata. Some clones in this sample may be carry-over from other donors' samples. The source material was whole blood, sampled in connection with sensitization to the hapten diphenylcyclopropenone (DPC). The chain's CDR3 is CASSLRSRANQPQHF. The CDR3 nucleotides read TGTGCCAGCAGTTTACGGAGCAGGGCCAATCAGCCCCAGCATTTT.